The rows below give T cell receptor beta chains drawn from one sample of a study of blood T cell repertoires in COVID-19. Sequencing used immunoSEQ multiplex PCR; TCRdb keeps in-frame clones, though not all of them. The data show about 80,000 clones, around 86% seen once. The sequenced sample was peripheral blood. The receptors shown here come from a human donor in a cohort sampled during active COVID-19. CDR3s include the opening cysteine and the closing phenylalanine or tryptophan. D genes are given only for firm matches. For some rows the clone size is stated as once, few or many, or as a class when expanded; others skip it.

>TRBD1|TRBV28|TRBJ2-7|NA
TGTGCCAGCAGGGGACAGGGCACGTCTCGGGAGCAGTACTTC
CASRGQGTSREQYF
>NA|TRBV30|TRBJ2-5|NA
TGTGCCTGGAGTCCTACCCTCCGGGCCGGCGGGGAGACCCAGTACTTC
CAWSPTLRAGGETQYF
>TRBD1|TRBV4-1|TRBJ1-3|NA
TGCGCCAGCACCGGACAGGGGCGATCAAACACCATATATTTT
CASTGQGRSNTIYF
>TRBD2|TRBV7-6|TRBJ2-7|NA
TGTGCCAGCAGCTTAGAAGGTGGGACTAGATCTTACTACGAGCAGTACTTC
CASSLEGGTRSYYEQYF
>TRBD1|TRBV6-2/TRBV6-3|TRBJ1-5|NA
TGTGCCAGCAGATACCGGGACAGGCCTCGGCCCCAGCATTTT
CASRYRDRPRPQHF
>TRBD1|TRBV3-1/TRBV3-2|TRBJ1-6|NA
TGTGCCAGCAGCCAAGCCGTTTTCCGGGACAGGGGTCCACCCCTCCACTTT
CASSQAVFRDRGPPLHF
>NA|TRBV15|TRBJ1-5|NA
TGTGCCACCAGCAGAGATCTGCGGGGGATGACCAGTTATTATAGCAATCAGCCCCAGCATTTT
CATSRDLRGMTSYYSNQPQHF
>TRBD2|TRBV7-6|TRBJ2-7|once
TGTGCCAGCAGCTTGCGGACTAGCGGGGGGTCGAGCTCCTACGAGCAGTACTTC
CASSLRTSGGSSSYEQYF
>NA|TRBV2|TRBJ2-7|NA
TGTGCCACCTTAGGGCCTAGCGACTCGGCTTACGAGCAGTACTTC
CATLGPSDSAYEQYF
>NA|TRBV15|TRBJ2-5|NA
TGTGCCACCAGCGGCCGGGCCTGGGAGGAGACCCAGTACTTC
CATSGRAWEETQYF
>TRBD1|TRBV6-5|TRBJ2-3|NA
TGTGCCAGCAGCCCCGGGACAGGGGGCACAGATACGCAGTATTTT
CASSPGTGGTDTQYF
>NA|TRBV18|TRBJ1-1|few
TGTGCCAGCTCACCCGCAGGGAACACTGAAGCTTTCTTT
CASSPAGNTEAFF
>NA|TRBV11-3|TRBJ1-1|NA
TGTGCCAGCAGCTTAGGAGGTGAAGCTTTCTTT
CASSLGGEAFF
>TRBD2|TRBV7-6|TRBJ2-7|once
TGTGCCAGCAGCAAGTACGGGGGGGAAGGCGAGCAGTACTTC
CASSKYGGEGEQYF
>NA|TRBV3-1/TRBV3-2|TRBJ1-6|NA
TGTGCCAGCAGCCAAGATACGGGGGGCGGCCGTTATTCACCCCTCCACTTT
CASSQDTGGGRYSPLHF
>NA|TRBV6-1|TRBJ2-7|few
TGTGCCAGCAGTGAAGCGCTTGGGGGGACGGACTCCTACGAGCAGTACTTC
CASSEALGGTDSYEQYF
>NA|TRBV7-9|TRBJ2-7|NA
TGTGCCAGCAGCTCCTCAGGGGAGCAGTACTTC
CASSSSGEQYF
>TRBD1|TRBV27|TRBJ1-1|NA
TGTGCCAGCAGTTATCGAAGGGGGCGGGCTGAAGCTTTCTTT
CASSYRRGRAEAFF
>TRBD1|TRBV6-5|TRBJ2-5|NA
TGTGCCAGCAGTAGGACAGGGGGGGAGACCCAGTACTTC
CASSRTGGETQYF
>TRBD1|TRBV5-1|TRBJ1-1|NA
TGCGCCAGCAGCTTGGGGACAGGGGTTTTTGAAGCTTTCTTT
CASSLGTGVFEAFF
>NA|TRBV20-1|TRBJ2-5|NA
TGCAGTGCTGTAGGTGGGGGCTCCCAGTACTTC
CSAVGGGSQYF